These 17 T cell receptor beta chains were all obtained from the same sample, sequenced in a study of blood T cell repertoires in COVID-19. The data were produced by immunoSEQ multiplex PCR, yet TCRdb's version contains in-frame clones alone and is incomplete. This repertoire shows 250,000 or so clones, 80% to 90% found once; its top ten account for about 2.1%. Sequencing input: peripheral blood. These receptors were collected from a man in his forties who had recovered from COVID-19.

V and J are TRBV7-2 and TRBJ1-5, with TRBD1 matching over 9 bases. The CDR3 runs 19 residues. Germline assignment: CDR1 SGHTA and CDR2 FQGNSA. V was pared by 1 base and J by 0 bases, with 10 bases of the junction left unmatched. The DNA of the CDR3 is TGTGCCAGCAGCTTAGTTAACAGGGGGCGGTTTGATAGCAATCAGCCCCAGCATTTT. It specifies CASSLVNRGRFDSNQPQHF.

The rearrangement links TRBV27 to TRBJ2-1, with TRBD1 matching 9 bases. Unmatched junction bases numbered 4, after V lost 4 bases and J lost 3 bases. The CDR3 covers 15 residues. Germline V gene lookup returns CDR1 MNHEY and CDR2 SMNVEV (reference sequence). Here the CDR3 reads CASSSGQGIYNEQFF. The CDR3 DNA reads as TGTGCCAGCAGTTCAGGACAGGGGATCTACAATGAGCAGTTCTTC.

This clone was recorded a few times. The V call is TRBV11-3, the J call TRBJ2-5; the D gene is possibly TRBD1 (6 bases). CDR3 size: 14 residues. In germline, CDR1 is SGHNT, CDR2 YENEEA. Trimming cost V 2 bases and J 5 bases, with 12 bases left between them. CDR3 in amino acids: CASSLHRAVETQYF. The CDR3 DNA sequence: TGTGCCAGCAGCTTACACAGGGCTGTGGAGACCCAGTACTTC.

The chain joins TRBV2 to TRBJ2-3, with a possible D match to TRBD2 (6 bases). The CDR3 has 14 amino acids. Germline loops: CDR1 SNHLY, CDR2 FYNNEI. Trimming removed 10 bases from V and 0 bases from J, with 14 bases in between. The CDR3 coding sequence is TGTGCCATCCTGGGACTCCCCAGCACAGATACGCAGTATTTT. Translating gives CAILGLPSTDTQYF.

CDR3 amino acids: CASSPGGAGSNEKLFF. In DNA, the CDR3 is TGCGCCAGCAGCCCAGGGGGCGCGGGGTCTAATGAAAAACTGTTTTTT. The rearrangement joins TRBV5-1 to TRBJ1-4; 8 bases agree with TRBD1. Germline V gene sequence: CDR1 SGHRS, CDR2 YFSETQ. V dropped 4 bases and J dropped 3; count of bases not matched to a gene: 8. CDR3 size: 16 residues.

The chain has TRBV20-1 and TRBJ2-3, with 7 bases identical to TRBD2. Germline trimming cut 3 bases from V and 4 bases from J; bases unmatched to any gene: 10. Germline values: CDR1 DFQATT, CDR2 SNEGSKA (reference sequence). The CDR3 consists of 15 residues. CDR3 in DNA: TGCAGTGCTAGTCTCCCCGGGGGGACCTCAGATACGCAGTATTTT. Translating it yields CSASLPGGTSDTQYF.

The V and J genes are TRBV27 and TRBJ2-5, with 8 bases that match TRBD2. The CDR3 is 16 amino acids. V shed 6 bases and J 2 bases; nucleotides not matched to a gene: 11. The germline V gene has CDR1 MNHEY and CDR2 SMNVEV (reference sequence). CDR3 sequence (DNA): TGTGCCAGCAGCCCGAGTAGCGGGGAAATACAAGAGACCCAGTACTTC. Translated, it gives CASSPSSGEIQETQYF.

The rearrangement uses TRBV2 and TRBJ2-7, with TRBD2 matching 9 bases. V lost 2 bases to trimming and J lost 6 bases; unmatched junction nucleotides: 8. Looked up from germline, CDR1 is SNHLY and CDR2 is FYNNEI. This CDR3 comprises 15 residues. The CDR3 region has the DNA TGTGCCAGCAGTGAATCGGGCCTAGCGGGATCCGAGCAGTACTTC. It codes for CASSESGLAGSEQYF.

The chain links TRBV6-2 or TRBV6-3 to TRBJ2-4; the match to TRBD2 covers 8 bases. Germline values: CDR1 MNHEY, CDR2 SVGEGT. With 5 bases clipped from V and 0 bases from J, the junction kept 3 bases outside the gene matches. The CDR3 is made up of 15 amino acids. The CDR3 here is CASSQLAEAKNIQYF. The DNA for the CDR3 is TGTGCCAGCAGTCAACTAGCGGAAGCCAAAAACATTCAGTACTTC.

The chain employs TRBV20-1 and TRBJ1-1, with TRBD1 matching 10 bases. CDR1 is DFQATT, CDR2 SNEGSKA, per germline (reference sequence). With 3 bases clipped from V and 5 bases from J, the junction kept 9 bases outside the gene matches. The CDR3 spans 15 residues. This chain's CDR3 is CSASTPGQGKTEAFF. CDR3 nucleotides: TGCAGTGCTAGTACACCGGGACAGGGGAAAACTGAAGCTTTCTTT.

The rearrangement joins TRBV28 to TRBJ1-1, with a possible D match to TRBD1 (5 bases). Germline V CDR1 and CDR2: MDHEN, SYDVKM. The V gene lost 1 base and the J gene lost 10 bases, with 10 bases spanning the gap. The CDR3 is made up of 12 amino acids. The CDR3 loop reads CASSLSPRGAFF. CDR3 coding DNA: TGTGCCAGCAGTTTATCCCCAAGGGGAGCTTTCTTT.

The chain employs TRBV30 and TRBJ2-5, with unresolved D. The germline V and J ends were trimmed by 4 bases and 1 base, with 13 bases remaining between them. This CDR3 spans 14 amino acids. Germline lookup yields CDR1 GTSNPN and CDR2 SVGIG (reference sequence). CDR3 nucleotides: TGTGCCTGGACTAGGCAGCTGATCCAAGAGACCCAGTACTTC. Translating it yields CAWTRQLIQETQYF.

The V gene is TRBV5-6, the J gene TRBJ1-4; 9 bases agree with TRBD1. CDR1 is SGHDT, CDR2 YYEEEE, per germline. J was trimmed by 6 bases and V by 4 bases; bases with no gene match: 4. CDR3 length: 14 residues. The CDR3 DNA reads TGTGCCAGCAGCGCGGACAGGGGTGATGAAAAACTGTTTTTT. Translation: CASSADRGDEKLFF.

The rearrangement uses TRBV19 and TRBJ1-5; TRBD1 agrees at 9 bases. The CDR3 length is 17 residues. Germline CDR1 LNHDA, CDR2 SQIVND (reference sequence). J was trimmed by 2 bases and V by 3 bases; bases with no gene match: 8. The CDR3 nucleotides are TGTGCCAGTAGTATGGGGGACAGGGTGTGGGGCAATCAGCCCCAGCATTTT. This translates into CASSMGDRVWGNQPQHF.

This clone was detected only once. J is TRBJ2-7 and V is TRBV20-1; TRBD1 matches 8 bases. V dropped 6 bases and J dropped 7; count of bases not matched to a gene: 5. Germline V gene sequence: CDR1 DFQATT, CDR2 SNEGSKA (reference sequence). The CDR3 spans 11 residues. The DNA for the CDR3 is TGCAGTGCCGACAGGGGTGGTGAGCAGTACTTC. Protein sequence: CSADRGGEQYF.

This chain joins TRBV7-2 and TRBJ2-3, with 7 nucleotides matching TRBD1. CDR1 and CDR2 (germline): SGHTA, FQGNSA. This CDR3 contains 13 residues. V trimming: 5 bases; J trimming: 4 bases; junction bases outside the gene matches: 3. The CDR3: CASSMTGPDTQYF. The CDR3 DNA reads TGTGCCAGCAGCATGACAGGGCCAGATACGCAGTATTTT. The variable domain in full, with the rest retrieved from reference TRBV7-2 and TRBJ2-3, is GAGVSQSPSNKVTEKGKDVELRCDPISGHTALYWYRQSLGQGLEFLIYFQGNSAPDKSGLPSDRFSAERTGGSVSTLTIQRTQQEDSAVYLCASSMTGPDTQYFGPGTRLTVL.

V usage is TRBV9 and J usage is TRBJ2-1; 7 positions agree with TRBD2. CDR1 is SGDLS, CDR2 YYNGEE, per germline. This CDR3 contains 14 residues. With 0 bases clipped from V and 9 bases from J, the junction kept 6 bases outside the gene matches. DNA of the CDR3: TGTGCCAGCAGCGTAGTAACTAGCGCGGGTGAGCAGTTCTTC. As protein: CASSVVTSAGEQFF.